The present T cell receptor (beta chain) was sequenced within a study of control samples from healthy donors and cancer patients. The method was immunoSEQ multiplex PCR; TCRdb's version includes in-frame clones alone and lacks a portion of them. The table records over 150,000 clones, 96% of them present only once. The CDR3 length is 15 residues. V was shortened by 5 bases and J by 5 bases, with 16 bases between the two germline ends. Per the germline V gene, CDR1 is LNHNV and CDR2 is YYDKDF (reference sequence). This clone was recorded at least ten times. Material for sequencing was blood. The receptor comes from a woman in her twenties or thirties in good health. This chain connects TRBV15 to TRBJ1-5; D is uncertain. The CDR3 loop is CATSFHGEGHQPQHF. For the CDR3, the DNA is TGTGCCACCAGCTTCCATGGAGAAGGCCATCAGCCCCAGCATTTT.